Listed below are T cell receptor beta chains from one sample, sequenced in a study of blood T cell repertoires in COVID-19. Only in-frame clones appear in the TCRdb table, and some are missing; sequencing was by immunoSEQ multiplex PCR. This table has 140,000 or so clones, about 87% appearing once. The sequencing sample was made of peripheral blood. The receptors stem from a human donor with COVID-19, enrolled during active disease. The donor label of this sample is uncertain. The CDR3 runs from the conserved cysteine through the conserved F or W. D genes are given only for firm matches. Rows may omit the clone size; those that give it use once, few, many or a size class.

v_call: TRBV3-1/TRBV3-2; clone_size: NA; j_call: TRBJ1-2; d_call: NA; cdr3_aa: CASSQGPRKRLGYTF; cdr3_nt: TGTGCCAGCAGCCAAGGGCCCCGAAAACGCCTTGGCTACACCTTC
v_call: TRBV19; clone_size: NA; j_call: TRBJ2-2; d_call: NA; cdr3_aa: CASAPSQANTGELFF; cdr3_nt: TGTGCCAGTGCTCCCTCGCAGGCGAACACCGGGGAGCTGTTTTTT
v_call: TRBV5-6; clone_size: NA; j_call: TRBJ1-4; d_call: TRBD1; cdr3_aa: CASRQRTGGEKLFF; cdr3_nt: TGTGCCAGCAGGCAAAGGACAGGGGGCGAAAAACTGTTTTTT
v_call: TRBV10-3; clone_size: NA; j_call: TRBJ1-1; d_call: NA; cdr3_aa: CAITEQGTNTEAFF; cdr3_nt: TGTGCCATCACCGAACAGGGCACGAACACTGAAGCTTTCTTT
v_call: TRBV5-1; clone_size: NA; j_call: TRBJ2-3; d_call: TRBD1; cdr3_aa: CASSSTGASTDTQYF; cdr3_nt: TGCGCCAGCAGCTCAACAGGGGCGAGCACAGATACGCAGTATTTT
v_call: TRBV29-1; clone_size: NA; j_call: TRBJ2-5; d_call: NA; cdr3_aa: CSAIPREGVHGAQYF; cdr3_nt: TGCAGCGCCATCCCCCGTGAGGGCGTCCATGGGGCCCAGTACTTC
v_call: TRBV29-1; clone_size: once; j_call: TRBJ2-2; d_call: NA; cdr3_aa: CSVEIRRGTTNTGELFF; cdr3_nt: TGCAGCGTTGAAATTCGAAGGGGGACTACGAACACCGGGGAGCTGTTTTTT
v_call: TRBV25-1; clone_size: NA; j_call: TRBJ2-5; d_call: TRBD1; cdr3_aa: CASTDGQGAAETQYF; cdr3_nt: TGTGCCAGCACCGACGGACAGGGGGCAGCTGAGACCCAGTACTTC
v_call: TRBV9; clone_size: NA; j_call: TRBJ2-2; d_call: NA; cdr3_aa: CASTRGVPGELFF; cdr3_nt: TGTGCCAGCACCAGGGGGGTCCCTGGGGAGCTGTTTTTT
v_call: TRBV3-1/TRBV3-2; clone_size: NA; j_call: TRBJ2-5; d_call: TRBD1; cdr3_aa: CASSLGTEETQYF; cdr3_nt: TGTGCCAGCAGCCTCGGGACAGAAGAGACCCAGTACTTC
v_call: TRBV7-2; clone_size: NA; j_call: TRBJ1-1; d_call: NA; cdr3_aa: CASSPGGLMNTEAFF; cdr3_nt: TGTGCCAGCAGCCCGGGAGGACTCATGAACACTGAAGCTTTCTTT
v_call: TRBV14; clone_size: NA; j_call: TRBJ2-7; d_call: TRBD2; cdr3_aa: CASSRQAGVYEQYF; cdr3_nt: TGTGCCAGCAGCCGGCAGGCGGGGGTCTACGAGCAGTACTTC
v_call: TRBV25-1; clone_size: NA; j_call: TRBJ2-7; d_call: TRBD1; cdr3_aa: CASSDDPGDSTSYEQYF; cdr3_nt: TGTGCCAGCAGTGATGATCCTGGGGACAGCACCTCCTACGAGCAGTACTTC
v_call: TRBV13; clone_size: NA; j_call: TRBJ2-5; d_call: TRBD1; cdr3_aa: CASSQGQERWTQYF; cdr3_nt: TGTGCCAGCAGCCAAGGACAGGAGAGGTGGACCCAGTACTTC
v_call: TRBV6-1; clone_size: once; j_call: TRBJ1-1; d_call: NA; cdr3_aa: CASSDSGNTEAFF; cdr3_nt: TGTGCCAGCAGTGACAGTGGGAACACTGAAGCTTTCTTT
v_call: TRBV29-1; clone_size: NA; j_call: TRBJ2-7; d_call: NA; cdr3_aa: CSVATGINEQYF; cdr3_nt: TGCAGCGTCGCCACAGGGATCAACGAGCAGTACTTC
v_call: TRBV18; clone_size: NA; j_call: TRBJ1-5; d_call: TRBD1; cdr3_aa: CASSPNRGSNQPQHF; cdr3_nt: TGTGCCAGCTCACCAAACAGGGGGAGCAATCAGCCCCAGCATTTT
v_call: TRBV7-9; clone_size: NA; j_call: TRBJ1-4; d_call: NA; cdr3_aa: CASSWPVPNEKLFF; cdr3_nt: TGTGCCAGCAGCTGGCCAGTCCCGAATGAAAAACTGTTTTTT
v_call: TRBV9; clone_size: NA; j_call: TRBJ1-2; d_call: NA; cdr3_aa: CASNPDGANYGYTF; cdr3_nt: TGTGCCAGCAATCCTGACGGAGCTAACTATGGCTACACCTTC
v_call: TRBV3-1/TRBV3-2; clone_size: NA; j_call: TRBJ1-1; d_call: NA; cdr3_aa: CASSQGGDTEAFF; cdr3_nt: TGTGCCAGCAGCCAAGGGGGAGACACTGAAGCTTTCTTT
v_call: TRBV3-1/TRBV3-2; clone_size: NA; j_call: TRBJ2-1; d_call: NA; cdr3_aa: CASSPLTASTPQFF; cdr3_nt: TGTGCCAGCAGCCCCCTAACAGCCTCAACCCCCCAGTTCTTC
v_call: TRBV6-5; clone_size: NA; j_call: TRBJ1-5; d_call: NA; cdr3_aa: CASRLPDRFFSPQHF; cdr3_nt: TGTGCCAGCAGGCTCCCAGACAGGTTTTTTTCGCCCCAGCATTTT
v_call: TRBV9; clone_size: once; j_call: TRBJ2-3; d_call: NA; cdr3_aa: CASSVGAGVGTDTQYF; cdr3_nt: TGTGCCAGCAGCGTAGGGGCAGGGGTGGGCACAGATACGCAGTATTTT
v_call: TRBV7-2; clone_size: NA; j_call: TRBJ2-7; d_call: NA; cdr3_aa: CASSVELRQYF; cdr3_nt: TGTGCCAGCAGCGTCGAGTTGAGGCAGTACTTC
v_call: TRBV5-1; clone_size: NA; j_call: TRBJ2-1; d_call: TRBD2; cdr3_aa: CASSYPREGLEQFF; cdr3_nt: TGCGCCAGCAGCTATCCCCGGGAGGGCTTGGAGCAGTTCTTC
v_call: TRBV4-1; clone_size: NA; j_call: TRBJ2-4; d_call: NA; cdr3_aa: CASSQEVLGRRKNIQYF; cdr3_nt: TGCGCCAGCAGCCAAGAGGTTTTGGGGCGCAGAAAAAACATTCAGTACTTC
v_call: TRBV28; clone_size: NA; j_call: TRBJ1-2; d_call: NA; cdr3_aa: CASSPGGWGYTF; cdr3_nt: TGTGCCAGCAGCCCCGGGGGATGGGGCTACACCTTC
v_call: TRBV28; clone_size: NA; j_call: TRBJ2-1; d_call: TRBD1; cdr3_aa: CASSFGTDYNEQFF; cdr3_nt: TGTGCCAGCAGTTTCGGGACAGACTACAATGAGCAGTTCTTC
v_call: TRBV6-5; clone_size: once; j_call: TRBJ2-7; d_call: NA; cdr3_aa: CASSRGYEQYF; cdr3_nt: TGTGCCAGCAGTCGAGGGTACGAGCAGTACTTC
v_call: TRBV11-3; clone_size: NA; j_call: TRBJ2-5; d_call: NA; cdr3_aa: CASSRSGLAETQYF; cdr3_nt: TGTGCCAGCAGCCGATCGGGACTGGCCGAGACCCAGTACTTC
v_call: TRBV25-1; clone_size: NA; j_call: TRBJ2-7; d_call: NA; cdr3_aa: CASSRGGEQYF; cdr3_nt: TGTGCCAGCAGCCGAGGGGGTGAGCAGTACTTC
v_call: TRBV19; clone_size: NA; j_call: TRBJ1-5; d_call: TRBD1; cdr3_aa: CASRQGAADGQPQHF; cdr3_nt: TGTGCCAGTAGACAGGGGGCTGCCGACGGTCAGCCCCAGCATTTT
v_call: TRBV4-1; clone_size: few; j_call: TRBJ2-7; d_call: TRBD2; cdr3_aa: CASSPGTGTSGLTYEQYF; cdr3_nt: TGCGCCAGCAGCCCCGGGACTGGGACTAGCGGGCTTACCTACGAGCAGTACTTC
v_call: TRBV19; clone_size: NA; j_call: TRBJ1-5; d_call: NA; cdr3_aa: CASSIPGDSNQPQHF; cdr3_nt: TGTGCCAGTAGTATACCGGGGGATAGCAATCAGCCCCAGCATTTT
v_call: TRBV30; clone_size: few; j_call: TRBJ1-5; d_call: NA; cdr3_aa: CAWSSGDEQPQHF; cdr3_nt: TGTGCCTGGAGTTCCGGGGATGAGCAGCCCCAGCATTTT
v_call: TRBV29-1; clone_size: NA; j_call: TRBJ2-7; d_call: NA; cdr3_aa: CSVAEGNEQYF; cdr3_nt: TGCAGCGTTGCGGAGGGGAACGAGCAGTACTTC
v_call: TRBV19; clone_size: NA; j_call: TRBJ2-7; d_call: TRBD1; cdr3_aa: CASSISGQGFNRPYEQYF; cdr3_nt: TGTGCCAGTAGTATCTCGGGACAGGGGTTTAATAGGCCCTACGAGCAGTACTTC
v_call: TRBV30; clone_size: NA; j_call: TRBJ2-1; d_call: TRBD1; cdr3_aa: CAWSLGQGGHNEQFF; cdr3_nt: TGTGCCTGGAGCCTAGGACAGGGGGGCCACAATGAGCAGTTCTTC
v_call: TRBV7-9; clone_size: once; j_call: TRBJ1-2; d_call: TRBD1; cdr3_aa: CASSPLTGIPPNYGYTF; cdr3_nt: TGTGCCAGCAGCCCTTTGACAGGGATCCCGCCTAACTATGGCTACACCTTC
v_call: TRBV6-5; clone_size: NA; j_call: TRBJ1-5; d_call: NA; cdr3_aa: CASSPQGGDQPQHF; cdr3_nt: TGTGCCAGCAGTCCACAGGGAGGGGATCAGCCCCAGCATTTT
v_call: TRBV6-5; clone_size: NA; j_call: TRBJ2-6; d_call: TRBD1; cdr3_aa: CASRDRATGANVLTF; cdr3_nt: TGTGCCAGCAGGGACAGGGCTACTGGGGCCAACGTCCTGACTTTC
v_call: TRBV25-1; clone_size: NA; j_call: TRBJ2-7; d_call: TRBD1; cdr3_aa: CASSRDSPIERQYF; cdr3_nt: TGTGCCAGCAGCCGGGACAGCCCTATCGAGAGGCAGTACTTC
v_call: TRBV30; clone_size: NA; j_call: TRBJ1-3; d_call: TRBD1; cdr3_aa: CAWSGDRASSGNTIYF; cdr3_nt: TGTGCCTGGAGCGGGGACAGGGCCAGCTCTGGAAACACCATATATTTT
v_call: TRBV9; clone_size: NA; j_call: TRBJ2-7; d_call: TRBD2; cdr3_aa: CASSVGGLAGYEQYF; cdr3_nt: TGTGCCAGCAGCGTTGGGGGACTAGCGGGCTACGAGCAGTACTTC
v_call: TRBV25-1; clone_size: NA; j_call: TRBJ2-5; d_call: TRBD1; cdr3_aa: CASSEFGDRGRPQETQYF; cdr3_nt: TGTGCCAGCAGTGAATTCGGGGACAGGGGACGCCCTCAAGAGACCCAGTACTTC
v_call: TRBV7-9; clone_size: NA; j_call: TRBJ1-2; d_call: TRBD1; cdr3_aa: CASRPGDRDGYTF; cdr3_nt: TGTGCCAGCAGACCAGGGGACAGGGATGGCTACACCTTC
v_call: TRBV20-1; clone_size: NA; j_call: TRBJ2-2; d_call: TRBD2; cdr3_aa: CSASPAASGGTGELFF; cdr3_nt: TGCAGTGCTAGTCCCGCCGCTAGCGGGGGGACCGGGGAGCTGTTTTTT
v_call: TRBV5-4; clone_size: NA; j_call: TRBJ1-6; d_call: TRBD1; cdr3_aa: CASSERQGAMDSPLHF; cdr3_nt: TGTGCCAGCAGCGAGAGACAGGGGGCGATGGATTCACCCCTCCACTTT
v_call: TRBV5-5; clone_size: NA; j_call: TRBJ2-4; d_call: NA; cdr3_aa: CASSLEGNIQYF; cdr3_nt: TGTGCCAGCAGCTTGGAGGGGAACATTCAGTACTTC
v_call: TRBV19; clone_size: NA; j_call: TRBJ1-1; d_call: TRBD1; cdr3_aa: CASLPGQGAGGTEAFF; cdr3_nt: TGTGCCAGCCTCCCCGGACAGGGGGCGGGCGGGACTGAAGCTTTCTTT
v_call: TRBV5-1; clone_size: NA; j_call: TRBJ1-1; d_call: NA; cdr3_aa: CASRAGDSTEAFF; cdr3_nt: TGCGCCAGCAGGGCCGGGGATAGCACTGAAGCTTTCTTT
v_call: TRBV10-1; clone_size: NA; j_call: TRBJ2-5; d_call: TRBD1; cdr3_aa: CASTDRGQETQYF; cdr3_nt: TGCGCCAGCACTGACAGGGGACAAGAGACCCAGTACTTC
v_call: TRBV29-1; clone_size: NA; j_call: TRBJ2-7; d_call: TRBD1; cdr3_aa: CSVEVETGISYEQYF; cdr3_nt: TGCAGCGTTGAAGTGGAGACAGGGATATCCTACGAGCAGTACTTC
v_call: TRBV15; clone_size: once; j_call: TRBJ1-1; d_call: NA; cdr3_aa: CATGSLNTEAFF; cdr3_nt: TGTGCCACGGGCAGTTTGAACACTGAAGCTTTCTTT
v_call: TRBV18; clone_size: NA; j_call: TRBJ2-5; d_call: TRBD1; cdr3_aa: CASSLDRVQETQYF; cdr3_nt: TGTGCCAGCTCCCTGGACAGGGTCCAAGAGACCCAGTACTTC
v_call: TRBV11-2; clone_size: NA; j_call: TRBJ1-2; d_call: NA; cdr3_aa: CASSLGLGYGYTF; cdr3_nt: TGTGCCAGCAGCTTAGGCCTCGGGTATGGCTACACCTTC
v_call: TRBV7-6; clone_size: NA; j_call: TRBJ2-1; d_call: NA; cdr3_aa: CASSSIPSSYNEQFF; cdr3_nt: TGTGCCAGCAGCTCCATCCCGAGCTCCTACAATGAGCAGTTCTTC